Here is one TCR beta chain with its context. What it binds is not known. These data originate in a study of CD8 T cells in Susac syndrome. Study in general: Among the Susac syndrome patients who underwent sequencing, more than 5 had clinically active disease, while eight or nine of them were in remission. General study points: The number of individuals included in the study's TCR sequencing and HLA analysis was acknowledged as relatively small. Susac-specific public clones were found in total CD8+ and CD8+ TEMRA repertoires, numbering some 17 and five, respectively.

The V gene's germline CDR1 is MNHEY and CDR2 SMNVEV (reference sequence). CDR3 size: 14 residues. V lost 0 bases and J lost 5, with 8 bases in between. It was with random hexamers that about 0.45 to 1 ug RNA was reverse transcribed. Multiplex immunoSEQ PCR targeted 54 Vbeta and 13 Jbeta TCR beta segments. One entry per CDR3 protein results from TCRdb running MiXCR on the immunoSEQ multiplex PCR reads. The profile shows tens of thousands of distinct CDR3 sequences, roughly 94% of them singletons. The sequence derives from a human donor with Susac syndrome. The rearrangement uses TRBV27 and TRBJ1-5; tentatively, D is TRBD1 (5 bases). Sequencing input: CD8+ T cells from PBMCs. The CDR3 DNA reads as TGTGCCAGCAGTTTATCTGGGGACTATCAGCCCCAGCATTTT. Its protein product is CASSLSGDYQPQHF.